These T cell receptor beta chains were read from a single sample in a study of cytomegalovirus exposure and HLA in healthy donors. Using immunoSEQ multiplex PCR, the repertoire was profiled, and TCRdb retains in-frame clones only, with some absent. The sample has 120,000 or so clones, 65% to 80% seen once; the top ten hold 30%. Sequenced input: PBMCs. These receptors were taken from a man in his 60s in good health and CMV-seropositive. CDR3s include the opening cysteine and the closing phenylalanine or tryptophan. D genes are given only for firm matches. Rows give clone size only sometimes, using once, few, many, or a class for an expanded clone.

v_gene	j_gene	abundance	d_gene	CDR3aa	CDR3nt
TRBV19	TRBJ2-5	NA	TRBD2	CASTYRLAGRETQYF	TGTGCCAGTACCTATAGACTAGCGGGGCGGGAGACCCAGTACTTC
TRBV28	TRBJ2-1	NA	TRBD2	CASSFGGSSYNEQFF	TGTGCCAGCAGTTTTGGCGGGAGCTCCTACAATGAGCAGTTCTTC
TRBV7-2	TRBJ2-3	NA	NA	CASSPQGLGTDTQYF	TGTGCCAGCAGCCCCCAGGGACTGGGCACAGATACGCAGTATTTT
TRBV5-5	TRBJ2-7	NA	TRBD2	CASSLGGRGNEQYF	TGTGCCAGCAGCTTGGGCGGGAGAGGCAACGAGCAGTACTTC
TRBV19	TRBJ1-1	NA	NA	CASSPTTGPQAFF	TGTGCCAGTAGTCCCACTACAGGGCCCCAAGCTTTCTTT
TRBV5-1	TRBJ1-6	once	TRBD1	CASSWDRERLYNSPLHF	TGCGCCAGCAGCTGGGACAGGGAAAGGTTATACAATTCACCCCTCCACTTT
TRBV25-1	TRBJ2-6	NA	NA	CASRGQSGANVLTF	TGTGCCAGCAGAGGACAGTCTGGGGCCAACGTCCTGACTTTC
TRBV19	TRBJ1-1	NA	NA	CASSHWGGLNTEAFF	TGTGCCAGTAGCCATTGGGGCGGACTGAACACTGAAGCTTTCTTT
TRBV11-1	TRBJ2-4	NA	TRBD1	CASSLEGGFGTVGQYF	TGTGCCAGCAGCTTAGAAGGGGGTTTCGGGACAGTGGGACAGTACTTC
TRBV30	TRBJ2-1	NA	TRBD2	CAWSVGTNSYNEQFF	TGTGCCTGGAGTGTAGGGACTAACTCCTACAATGAGCAGTTCTTC
TRBV10-3	TRBJ2-7	few	TRBD1	CAISGGNRGRSYEQYF	TGTGCCATCAGTGGTGGTAACAGGGGAAGATCATACGAGCAGTACTTC
TRBV6-6	TRBJ1-1	NA	NA	CASSYSPGEAFF	TGTGCCAGCAGTTACTCGCCAGGTGAAGCTTTCTTT
TRBV5-1	TRBJ2-2	NA	NA	CASSLQRNRFNNGELFF	TGCGCCAGCAGCTTGCAAAGAAACAGGTTTAATAACGGGGAGCTGTTTTTT
TRBV5-5	TRBJ1-1	few	NA	CASSQYGGEAFF	TGTGCCAGCAGCCAATACGGGGGTGAAGCTTTCTTT
TRBV9	TRBJ1-1	NA	NA	CASSVSNTEAFF	TGTGCCAGCAGCGTCTCTAACACTGAAGCTTTCTTT
TRBV30	TRBJ1-2	NA	NA	CAWSVLQTANYGYTF	TGTGCCTGGAGTGTCCTGCAGACAGCTAACTATGGCTACACCTTC
TRBV10-1	TRBJ2-2	NA	TRBD1	CASRGQRGGELFF	TGCGCCTCCCGGGGACAGAGGGGCGGGGAGCTGTTTTTT
TRBV29-1	TRBJ1-2	NA	NA	CSVERRGGYGYTF	TGCAGCGTTGAACGCCGGGGAGGCTATGGCTACACCTTC
TRBV7-8	TRBJ2-7	once	TRBD1	CASSLGSYTLKWTGTSYEQYF	TGTGCCAGCAGCTTAGGCTCGTACACCCTTAAATGGACAGGAACCTCCTACGAGCAGTACTTC
TRBV4-1	TRBJ1-2	few	NA	CASSQSLFAGRYGYTF	TGCGCCAGCAGCCAAAGCTTATTTGCGGGGCGCTATGGCTACACCTTC
TRBV5-4	TRBJ2-1	NA	TRBD1	CASSSRTGKKYNEQFF	TGTGCCAGCAGCTCCCGGACAGGGAAAAAGTACAATGAGCAGTTCTTC
TRBV7-8	TRBJ1-1	NA	NA	CASKRQLNTEAFF	TGTGCCAGCAAGAGACAGCTGAACACTGAAGCTTTCTTT
TRBV9	TRBJ2-1	NA	NA	CASSVGATADNEQFF	TGTGCCAGCAGCGTAGGAGCGACAGCTGACAATGAGCAGTTCTTC
TRBV19	TRBJ1-5	few	NA	CASSRGLIGVGNQPQHF	TGTGCCAGTAGTAGGGGTTTGATCGGGGTAGGCAATCAGCCCCAGCATTTT
TRBV30	TRBJ2-7	NA	NA	CAWSGFGGHGSSYEQYF	TGTGCCTGGAGTGGGTTTGGAGGGCATGGGAGCTCCTACGAGCAGTACTTC
TRBV10-3	TRBJ1-2	few	NA	CAISEPGGYTF	TGTGCCATCAGTGAACCCGGTGGCTACACCTTC
TRBV10-1	TRBJ2-4	NA	TRBD1	CASSDQAGQAPIQYF	TGCGCCAGCAGTGACCAAGCTGGACAGGCCCCCATTCAGTACTTC